The present TCR beta chain was sequenced within a study of regulatory T cells in long-lasting Graves disease. Time point specified: newly diagnosed GD, antithyroid drugs for less than 3 months. PBMC RNA served as the TCR library source. With V trimmed by 8 bases and J by 2 bases, 6 bases remained unmatched. Germline lookup yields CDR1 GTSNPN and CDR2 SVGIG (reference sequence). This CDR3 comprises 13 residues. This clonotype was counted only a few times. Assembly of TCR beta libraries relied on iRepertoire HTBI primers together with Arm-PCR of CDR3 regions. TCRdb passed the multiplex PCR reads through MiXCR, listing each CDR3 protein once. The table records about 620,000 distinct CDR3 sequences, around 15% of them present only once. These data were also filed under a second study, of T cells in Graves' hyperthyroidism and ophthalmopathy. That publication notes: Absence of ophthalmopathy progression within 18 months defined stable Graves' hyperthyroidism. Also found in blood were most expanded thyroid clonotypes above 0.001.

The sample here was peripheral blood mononuclear cells (PBMCs), taken at new diagnosis, from a patient treated with antithyroid drugs. The chain uses TRBV30 and TRBJ2-7; 10 bases are a match to TRBD2. This TCR derives from a woman under 40 with Graves disease. CDR3 loop: CAKSSGRTYEQYF. The CDR3 nucleotides read TGTGCCAAATCTAGCGGGAGAACCTACGAGCAGTACTTC.